This paragraph covers one T cell receptor (beta chain) sequence. Its antigen is not known. Trimming cost V 5 bases and J 7 bases; bases outside gene matches: 9. The CDR3 has 15 residues. CDR1 is MNHEY and CDR2 is SMNVEV in the germline V gene (reference sequence). This sample is drawn from a study of cytomegalovirus exposure and HLA in healthy donors. Study results and caveats: Within the data, a cluster of highly shared sequence variants was likely a sequencing artifact. What a later analysis reportedly showed was that an Asian-associated ancestry cluster had fewer N-insertions than the roughly 700-donor mean.

PCR involved 60 Vbeta and 13 Jbeta primers. Only in-frame clones appear in the TCRdb table, and some are missing; sequencing was by immunoSEQ multiplex PCR. The sample has under 70,000 clones; 55% to 80% are singletons. This chain links TRBV27 with TRBJ2-5, with 11 positions matching TRBD1. The source of this sequence is a woman in her 30s in good health and CMV-seronegative. The specimen was PBMCs. The CDR3 DNA reads TGTGCCAGCAGTGCTTTAGCCGGGACAGGGGGGACCCAGTACTTC. Its translation is CASSALAGTGGTQYF.